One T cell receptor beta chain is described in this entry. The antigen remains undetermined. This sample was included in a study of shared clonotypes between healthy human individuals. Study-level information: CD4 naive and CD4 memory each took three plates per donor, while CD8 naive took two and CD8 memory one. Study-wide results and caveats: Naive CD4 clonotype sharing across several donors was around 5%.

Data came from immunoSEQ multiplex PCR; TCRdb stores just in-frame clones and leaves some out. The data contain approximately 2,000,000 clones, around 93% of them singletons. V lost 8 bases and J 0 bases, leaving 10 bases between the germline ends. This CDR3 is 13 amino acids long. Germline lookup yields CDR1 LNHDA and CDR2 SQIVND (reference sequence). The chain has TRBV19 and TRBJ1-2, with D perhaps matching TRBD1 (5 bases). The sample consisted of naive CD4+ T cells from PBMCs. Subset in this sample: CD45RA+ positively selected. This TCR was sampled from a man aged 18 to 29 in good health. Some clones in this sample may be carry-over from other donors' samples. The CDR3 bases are TGTGCCAGTTTCGGGGCCGCTAACTATGGCTACACCTTC. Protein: CASFGAANYGYTF.